The 10 T cell receptor beta chains given below trace back to one sample, sequenced in a study of CD8 T cells in Susac syndrome. The RNA input was about 0.45 to 1 ug, and it was reverse transcribed with random hexamers. In TCRdb, the immunoSEQ multiplex PCR reads were re-called with MiXCR into one record per CDR3 protein. The table includes about 190,000 distinct CDR3 sequences, approximately 95% detected once. Input material: CD4+ T cells from PBMCs. Receptors were obtained from a human donor in good health.

This chain joins TRBV6-5 and TRBJ1-6, with D unresolved. The CDR3 consists of 15 residues. Germline loops: CDR1 MNHEY, CDR2 SVGAGI. V was cut by 6 bases and J by 8 bases, with 17 bases left in between. The CDR3 sequence is CASSRWTGEDSPLHF. Written as DNA, the CDR3 is TGTGCCAGCAGCCGATGGACCGGCGAGGATTCACCCCTCCACTTT.

The chain couples TRBV20-1 to TRBJ2-1; the D gene is possibly TRBD1 (6 bases). The germline V gene encodes CDR1 DFQATT and CDR2 SNEGSKA (reference sequence). V was pared by 1 base and J by 7 bases, with 11 bases between. The CDR3 contains 13 residues. CDR3 nucleotide sequence: TGCAGTGCTAGAGTTACAGGGACAAATGAGCAGTTCTTC. Translating it yields CSARVTGTNEQFF.

V and J are TRBV20-1 and TRBJ2-2, with 8 bases matching TRBD2. The trim removed 3 bases at V and 0 bases at J, leaving 3 bases unmatched. This CDR3 contains 15 residues. Germline-derived CDR1 and CDR2 are DFQATT and SNEGSKA (reference sequence). The DNA for the CDR3 is TGCAGTGCTAGTCTCGGGGGGGCGAACACCGGGGAGCTGTTTTTT. Translating gives CSASLGGANTGELFF.

The DNA of the CDR3 is TGTGCCAGCAGTGAAAGCAGTTACCTCTATGGCTACACCTTC. Translation gives CASSESSYLYGYTF. The V and J genes are TRBV2 and TRBJ1-2, with D uncertain. CDR1 is SNHLY and CDR2 is FYNNEI in the germline V gene. The CDR3 runs 14 residues. The V and J ends lost 2 bases and 4 bases respectively, with 11 bases between them.

The V gene is TRBV28, the J gene TRBJ2-3, with D unresolved. V was shortened by 8 bases and J by 7 bases, with 19 bases between the two germline ends. From germline, CDR1 is MDHEN and CDR2 SYDVKM. The CDR3 has 14 residues. CDR3 coding DNA: TGTGCCAGCTTTGATTGGCGCGTGGGGAATACGCAGTATTTT. It is translated as CASFDWRVGNTQYF. The full variable domain, completed using reference TRBV28 and TRBJ2-3, is DVKVTQSSRYLVKRTGEKVFLECVQDMDHENMFWYRQDPGLGLRLIYFSYDVKMKEKGDIPEGYSVSREKKERFSLILESASTNQTSMYLCASFDWRVGNTQYFGPGTRLTVL.

J is TRBJ1-3 and V is TRBV7-3, with D uncertain. V gave up 4 bases and J gave up 3 bases, with 10 bases separating them. The CDR3 is made up of 14 amino acids. Germline values: CDR1 SGHTA, CDR2 FQGTGA. The CDR3 DNA sequence: TGTGCCAGCAGCTCGGGATTCGATGGAAACACCATATATTTT. It yields the protein CASSSGFDGNTIYF.

The sample holds one count of this clonotype. The rearrangement joins TRBV6-1 to TRBJ2-7; 8 bases are a match to TRBD2. V shed 9 bases and J 2 bases; nucleotides not matched to a gene: 9. This CDR3 comprises 14 residues. The germline V gene has CDR1 MNHNS and CDR2 SASEGT. CDR3 in DNA: TGTGCCAGTGTCGGGGGGGAGCCCCCCTACGAGCAGTACTTC. It yields the protein CASVGGEPPYEQYF.

The rearrangement joins TRBV25-1 to TRBJ2-1; 8 nucleotides line up with TRBD2. The junction had 10 bases not matched to a gene; V was cut back by 6 bases and J by 3 bases. CDR1 and CDR2 (germline): MGHDK, SYGVNS. The CDR3 totals 16 residues. In nucleotides, the CDR3 is TGTGCCAGCAGCCCAGGATGGCGGGGGGTCTACAATGAGCAGTTCTTC. It encodes CASSPGWRGVYNEQFF. The variable domain in full, completed from reference TRBV25-1 and TRBJ2-1, reads EADIYQTPRYLVIGTGKKITLECSQTMGHDKMYWYQQDPGMELHLIHYSYGVNSTEKGDLSSESTVSRIRTEHFPLTLESARPSHTSQYLCASSPGWRGVYNEQFFGPGTRLTVL.

J is TRBJ1-3 and V is TRBV6-6, with no clear D. Germline V gene lookup returns CDR1 MNHNY and CDR2 SVGAGI (reference sequence). Trimming removed 8 bases at V and 8 bases at J, with 10 bases between. The CDR3 loop spans 11 amino acids. In DNA form, the CDR3 reads TGTGCCAGCGCCCAAGGGTACACCATATATTTT. As protein: CASAQGYTIYF.

The V gene is TRBV7-8, the J gene TRBJ2-5; D is uncertain. The CDR3 covers 13 residues. Germline values: CDR1 SGHVS, CDR2 FQNEAQ. Trimming stripped 5 bases from V and 5 bases from J, with 12 bases between. The CDR3 DNA reads as TGTGCCAGCAGCCCGGTGGAGAGGGAGACCCAGTACTTC. This codes for CASSPVERETQYF.